One sample yielded the 4 T cell receptor beta chains listed below, sequenced in a study of CD8+CD57+ T cells in acquired aplastic anemia. Profiles of TCR beta VDJ and CDR3 were generated from a genomic DNA template. TCRdb ran MiXCR on the reads and lists one entry per CDR3 protein. The repertoire holds 150,000 to 200,000 distinct CDR3 sequences, with over 40% as singletons. Whoever was chosen for sequencing had shown CD8+CD57+ cell expansion by flow cytometry. Sequenced sample: sorted CD4+, CD8+, or CD8+CD57+ T cells (not recorded which) from PBMCs. The receptors derive from a human donor with aplastic anemia.

The chain is built from TRBV9 and TRBJ1-2; 10 bases map to TRBD1. CDR1 and CDR2 from the germline V gene are SGDLS and YYNGEE. The CDR3 consists of 15 residues. V trimming: 3 bases; J trimming: 4 bases; junction bases outside the gene matches: 6. The DNA for the CDR3 is TGTGCCAGCAGCGCCGACAGGGGGCGAGCCTATGGCTACACCTTC. It encodes CASSADRGRAYGYTF.

The gene calls are TRBV10-3 and TRBJ2-5; 10 positions match TRBD2. Germline V gives CDR1 ENHRY, CDR2 SYGVKD. After removal of 4 bases from V and 3 bases from J, the junction contained 8 bases not matched to a gene. This CDR3 spans 16 amino acids. In DNA form, the CDR3 reads TGTGCCATCAGTGGTTTCAGCGGGGGGGCCGAAGAGACCCAGTACTTC. Protein product: CAISGFSGGAEETQYF.

The rearrangement links TRBV2 to TRBJ2-7, with a weak D call TRBD2 (5 bases). Germline lookup yields CDR1 SNHLY and CDR2 FYNNEI. The V gene lost 8 bases and the J gene lost 1 base, with 15 bases spanning the gap. The CDR3 consists of 14 residues. CDR3 nucleotides: TGTGCCAGCCGGGGAGATCATCCGTCCTACGAGCAGTACTTC. Residues: CASRGDHPSYEQYF.

On this clonotype itself: A much larger clone differs from this one at a single base, so this may be a read error. The CDR3 here is CASRHGAHSTYEQYF. The CDR3 DNA reads TGTGCCAGCAGGCACGGGGCACACTCTACCTACGAGCAGTACTTC. The chain uses TRBV27 and TRBJ2-7, with D possibly called TRBD1 or TRBD2 (5 bases each). Trimming stripped 6 bases from V and 2 bases from J, with 17 bases between. The CDR3 has 15 residues. Germline V gene sequence: CDR1 MNHEY, CDR2 SMNVEV (reference sequence).